This TCR beta chain was sequenced for a study of OX40 agonist ivuxolimab in advanced cancers. Study-level information: Ivuxolimab, an antibody that agonizes OX40 (CD134), was administered to the patients. Mean age approximately 59 years, range roughly 20 to 85; about 85% male.

Assay used: immunoSEQ multiplex PCR; TCRdb lists only in-frame clones, some missing. The data show 75,000 to 95,000 clones, roughly 92% seen once. Germline V gives CDR1 GTSNPN, CDR2 SVGIG (reference sequence). Deletions cut 4 bases from V and 8 bases from J, with 27 bases between. This CDR3 region has 17 residues. This clonotype was obtained from an adult with an advanced solid tumor such as melanoma, head and neck, liver or kidney cancer. The V and J genes are TRBV30 and TRBJ2-1, with D tentatively TRBD2 (6 bases). The input for sequencing was CD4+ or CD8+ T cells sorted from blood, taken in a trial of the OX40 agonist ivuxolimab. Here the CDR3 DNA reads TGTGCCTGGAATCCATCCCCGACCGGGACTGGGCCTGATGAGCAGTTCTTC. This encodes CAWNPSPTGTGPDEQFF.